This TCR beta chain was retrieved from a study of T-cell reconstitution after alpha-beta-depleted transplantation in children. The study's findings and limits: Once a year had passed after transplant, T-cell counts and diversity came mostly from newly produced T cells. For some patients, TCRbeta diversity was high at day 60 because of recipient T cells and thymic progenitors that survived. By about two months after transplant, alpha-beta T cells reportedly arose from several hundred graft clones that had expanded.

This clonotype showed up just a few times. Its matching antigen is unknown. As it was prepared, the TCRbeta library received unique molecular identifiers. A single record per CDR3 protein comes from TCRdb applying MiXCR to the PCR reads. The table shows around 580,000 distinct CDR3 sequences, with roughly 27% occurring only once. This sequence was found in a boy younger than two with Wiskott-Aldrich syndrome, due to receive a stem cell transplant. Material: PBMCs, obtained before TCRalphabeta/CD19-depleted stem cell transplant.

The CDR3 DNA follows: TGTGCCAGCAGCCCAGCGGGAGAATACGAGCAGTACTTC. It codes for CASSPAGEYEQYF. The rearrangement uses TRBV7-2 and TRBJ2-7; 8 bases match TRBD2. The CDR3 consists of 13 residues. Germline assignment: CDR1 SGHTA and CDR2 FQGNSA. J was trimmed by 4 bases and V by 5 bases; bases with no gene match: 4.